The rows below give T cell receptor beta chains drawn from one sample of a study of vaccination and CD4 T cells after COVID-19. For these TCRs, the target antigens are not known. TCRdb used MiXCR to reprocess the PCR reads, holding one entry per CDR3 protein. Here the sample spans 10,000 to 15,000 distinct CDR3 sequences, 50% to 55% being singletons. The specimen sequenced was CD4+ T cells from blood, cultured in vitro. The receptors derive from a human donor who had recovered from COVID-19. Both conserved end residues are trimmed from each CDR3. Each record gives: D gene, J gene, V gene, CDR3 protein. The D gene is left open where the match is weak.

D: .; J: TRBJ1-5; V: TRBV20-1; CDR3: SAQVGMGGLSNQPQH
D: .; J: TRBJ2-3; V: TRBV7-2; CDR3: ASSSDYTDTQY
D: .; J: TRBJ2-5; V: TRBV9; CDR3: ASSVVGSSETQY
D: .; J: TRBJ2-7; V: TRBV6-1; CDR3: ASISGSDSYEQY
D: TRBD1; J: TRBJ2-2; V: TRBV6-1; CDR3: ASSSGQENTGELF
D: .; J: TRBJ2-5; V: TRBV19; CDR3: ASSIGRQLQETQY
D: TRBD1; J: TRBJ1-1; V: TRBV20-1; CDR3: SARFVGGPRTEAF
D: TRBD1; J: TRBJ1-6; V: TRBV6-1; CDR3: ASSGRDRGLPLH
D: TRBD1; J: TRBJ1-1; V: TRBV23-1; CDR3: ASRGQPVNTEAF
D: .; J: TRBJ2-5; V: TRBV6-1; CDR3: ASQQTAAWQTQY
D: .; J: TRBJ2-2; V: TRBV11-2; CDR3: ASSLRIFGELF
D: TRBD2; J: TRBJ2-5; V: TRBV12-3/TRBV12-4; CDR3: ASTRRGGETQY
D: .; J: TRBJ2-3; V: TRBV6-5; CDR3: ASSYGWGTDTQY
D: .; J: TRBJ2-1; V: TRBV27; CDR3: ASSLVGISEQF
D: .; J: TRBJ1-5; V: TRBV24-1; CDR3: ATSDSRLVGSNQPQH
D: TRBD2; J: TRBJ2-7; V: TRBV7-9; CDR3: ASSPGLAGVYEQY
D: TRBD1; J: TRBJ2-2; V: TRBV9; CDR3: ASSVGTGSTGELF
D: .; J: TRBJ1-6; V: TRBV2; CDR3: ASSEGWRVYNSPLH
D: TRBD2; J: TRBJ2-3; V: TRBV20-1; CDR3: SAKSISGTSTDTQY
D: TRBD2; J: TRBJ2-7; V: TRBV7-2; CDR3: ASRQGLAGPRGYEQY
D: .; J: TRBJ2-3; V: TRBV20-1; CDR3: SATGQPSTDTQY
D: .; J: TRBJ1-2; V: TRBV3-1; CDR3: ASTIQGGGYT
D: TRBD1; J: TRBJ2-7; V: TRBV6-1; CDR3: ASSLPGQGTYEQY
D: .; J: TRBJ1-6; V: TRBV12-3/TRBV12-4; CDR3: ASSSDIGNSPLH
D: .; J: TRBJ2-1; V: TRBV6-1; CDR3: ASSEMTGGYNEQF
D: TRBD1; J: TRBJ1-5; V: TRBV2; CDR3: ASSRDRGNQPQH